This T cell receptor beta chain was profiled in a study of cytomegalovirus exposure and HLA in healthy donors (dated by TCRdb to 2016 to 2017). Background for the entire study: According to an earlier analysis of 450 to 650 of the donors, some 180 million T cells yielded 90 million to 140 million unique TCR beta sequences and about 300 Gb of sequence data. In an earlier analysis of 500 to 650 of the donors, high-throughput TCR beta sequencing was used to judge whether each TCR beta V gene segment behaved as functional or pseudogenic. An early release covering about 600 HLA-typed donors comprised approximately 300 gigabases of sequencing data and around 80 million unique TCR sequences. High-throughput TCR immunosequencing, statistical association of individual TCRs with disease status, and machine learning were combined to predict cytomegalovirus infection status. Typing coverage varied by locus: about 620-630 donors for A, B, C, DRB1 and DQB1; roughly 500 for DQA1; about 570 for DPA1; around 490 for DPB1. The genetic ancestry cluster associated with self-reported Caucasian donors included 70% to 85% of the roughly 390 genotyped donors. Rather than drawing on any new phenotypic data, the later analysis identified candidate immune exposures from TCR beta sequences and the way those sequences occurred across donors. Besides the first cohort of 666 subjects, a separate validation cohort made up of 120 different subjects was used. Among roughly 370 genotyped donors of the cohort, an average of about 240,000 unique TCR beta nucleotide sequences were sequenced per donor, around 18% of them non-productive. Roughly 5 DR-DQ haplotypes were handled as single units for association and clustering because linkage in the cohort was strong. In a later genetic analysis, genome-wide SNP genotypes for about 55% of the roughly 700 donors were used, and that subset was treated as a discovery cohort. The study aimed to test whether signatures of past pathogen exposure could be identified by cataloging public T cell receptors. A later analysis re-examined previously published TCR beta repertoires from just over 650 donors and added high-resolution HLA genotyping to investigate patterns of TCR occurrence. Every discovery cohort repertoire had been produced on one sequencing platform. Donor age, sex, ethnicity and CMV serostatus were collected together with the repertoire data. The T cell repertoires of 670 or so subjects were profiled by immunosequencing and related to cytomegalovirus serostatus. Both class I and class II loci were covered by HLA typing, at four-digit resolution. General study outcomes and caveats: According to a later analysis, TCR association rates differed among HLA loci, with DRB1 alleles showing the most associated TCRs and HLA-C alleles showing the fewest. The sequencing pipeline was judged likely to have produced a cluster of highly shared sequence variants as a technical artifact. In both the original and validation cohorts, the classifier was reported to diagnose cytomegalovirus status with high specificity and sensitivity. Most TCR sequences were seen in very few donors, while some public TCRs were found in many individuals. In a later analysis, HLA-associated TCR beta chains were found to be more clonally expanded and to have lower generation probabilities than equally common non-associated chains. Specific HLA alleles were associated with roughly 17,000 TCR beta sequences at a false discovery rate of 0.05 in a later analysis. Some IMGT-functional V segments, including TRBV6-2 and TRBV6-3, could not be distinguished by the 87-base-pair reads and were therefore excluded. CMV serostatus was the only immune exposure information available for the cohort. When HLA alleles, especially DR and DQ, strongly co-occurred, TCR associations were difficult to assign to individual alleles. A later genetic analysis associated a missense DCLRE1C variant with V-gene and J-gene trimming of TCR beta chains, and an independent cohort replicated the association. A later genetic analysis reported fewer N-insertions in productive TCRs among donors in an Asian-associated ancestry cluster than the roughly 720-donor mean. A further reported finding was that TCR beta sequences accurately predicted the HLA-A and HLA-B alleles for most subjects in the first cohort. The authors suggested that the approach could potentially be generalized to other disease states and immunological phenotypes. Linkage disequilibrium might explain the correlated functional status among segregating V segments, but an unknown experimental factor could not be ruled out. Because counts were too low, roughly 18 rarely observed V segments, including chromosome 9 orphons, were left out of the earlier analysis of 500 to 650 of the donors. Only TCR beta chains were sequenced in this cohort, and the absence of alpha or paired-chain data limited detectable features. The study listed 164 TCR beta chains as associated with cytomegalovirus. In an earlier analysis of under 600 of the donors, most TCR beta V segments were observed in productive rearrangements about 87% or about 30% of the time, broadly matching IMGT annotations. Roughly uniform sequencing depth across donors was assumed in presence/absence analyses, although this assumption may not hold. Most CMV-associated TCR beta chains appeared to be HLA-restricted in a later analysis, and the HLA associations seemed to be driven largely by CMV exposure. Because some donors lacked HLA typing at each locus, the association tests relied only on the typed subset. According to a later analysis, parvovirus B19, influenza, CMV and Epstein-Barr virus appeared linked to several top co-occurrence clusters. A few of the identified cytomegalovirus-associated TCR beta chains were confirmed in vitro to be specific for cytomegalovirus antigens.

In total, about 650 healthy bone marrow donors made up the cohort. At the time of sampling, every cohort member was nominally healthy, though immune exposures that went unrecorded were likely present. The donor tested CMV seropositive and was one of the 289 seropositive cohort members. A peripheral blood sample was provided by each donor, and peripheral blood mononuclear cells were used for TCR beta sequencing. Genomic DNA extraction from the blood cell samples was performed with the Qiagen DNeasy Blood Extraction Kit. As concerns this clone: The target of this receptor is not known. No much larger clonotype is one base removed from it; base qualities were not supplied.

Based on the germline V gene (reference sequence), the CDR1 and CDR2 sequences are LNHDA and SQIVND. V is clipped by 7 bases and J by 2 bases, and the sequence between their germline boundaries is 11 bases long. There are 13 amino acids in the CDR3, from cysteine to phenylalanine inclusive. The CDR3 DNA has 39 bases and is translated from base 1. Library construction relied on the immunoSEQ multiplex PCR assay. For the multiplex PCR, a mixture combining 60 forward primers for TCR Vbeta segments and 13 reverse primers for TCR Jbeta segments was used. The CDR3 region of rearranged TCR beta genes was amplified from genomic DNA with a multiplex PCR assay. On the Illumina HiSeq System, the amplified TCR beta libraries were sequenced as 87-base-pair reads. The authors' pipeline ran thus. A later analysis tallied 70 million to 100 million unique TCR beta chains across the 550 to 850 repertoires, and around 12 million of those chains were shared by two or more donors. Raw reads were error-corrected and collapsed into unique sequences with a nearest-neighbor algorithm that merged closely related sequences to remove PCR and sequencing errors. CDR3 sequences were aligned to IMGT reference sequences to assign V, D and J gene segments. For a sequence to be retained, at least a six-nucleotide match to both a V gene segment and a J gene segment was required. Rearrangements were classified as productive when the CDR3 lacked stop codons and remained in frame with V and J, and all other rearrangements were classified as non-productive. Following IMGT convention, CDR3 was defined as the stretch from the second conserved V-encoded cysteine up to the conserved J-encoded phenylalanine. The earlier analysis of around 640 of the donors excluded sequences that lacked an unambiguous match to a single V gene segment. An earlier analysis of 587 of the donors classified V segments as functional when productive rearrangements were above 56.7% and as segregating when the standard deviation between donors was above 5%. A statistical classification framework was built to diagnose cytomegalovirus status from the catalog of TCR beta chain sequences. In a later analysis, V and J genes were assigned by comparing TCR nucleotide sequences against IMGT/GENE-DB human TR gene sequences. Using the TCRdist pipeline, a later analysis assigned CDR3 sequences along with most-parsimonious VDJ recombination scenarios. In a later analysis, each TCR beta chain was defined by its CDR3 amino acid sequence together with its V-gene family, and reads without a unique V-gene family were excluded. A later analysis removed 500 to 650 highly shared, low-generation-probability nucleotide sequences to deal with suspected cross-contamination and a sequencing artifact. For each public chain, a later analysis derived a clonal expansion index from normalized ranks of inferred template counts within each repertoire. In a later analysis, generation probabilities were computed using a VDJ recombination model fitted to out-of-frame rearrangements, and the results were checked against IGoR. In a later analysis, hypergeometric tests were used to score TCR-TCR, TCR-HLA and TCR-CMV co-occurrence, with a repertoire-size bias correction applied to TCR pairs. In a later analysis, false discovery rates were estimated by permuting HLA or CMV assignments 20 times. A later analysis grouped co-occurring TCRs with DBSCAN, adding TCRdist sequence similarity when clustering within HLA-allele-positive subsets. For co-occurrence clustering, repertoires with fewer than 30,000 or more than 120,000 public chains were excluded, along with four to six repertoires with anomalous nucleotide sharing. TCRdb retrieved this table from immuneACCESS and kept in-frame rearrangements only. Not all clones are present; in checked studies, unresolved V genes account for under half, and no reason is known for the remainder. V, J and clone size reflect that table, while D and trimming were determined from the DNA. Counted in this sample were tens of thousands of clones; 70% to 75% of them appeared once. The ten largest clones take up around a third of the sample.

The receptor comes from a middle-aged man in good health and CMV-seropositive. The chain links TRBV19 with TRBJ1-1; the best D guess is TRBD1, with 5 bases matching. The sample taken for sequencing was PBMCs. The CDR3 region has the sequence CASTSGGNTEAFF. The bases read TGTGCCAGTACCTCGGGGGGTAACACTGAAGCTTTCTTT.